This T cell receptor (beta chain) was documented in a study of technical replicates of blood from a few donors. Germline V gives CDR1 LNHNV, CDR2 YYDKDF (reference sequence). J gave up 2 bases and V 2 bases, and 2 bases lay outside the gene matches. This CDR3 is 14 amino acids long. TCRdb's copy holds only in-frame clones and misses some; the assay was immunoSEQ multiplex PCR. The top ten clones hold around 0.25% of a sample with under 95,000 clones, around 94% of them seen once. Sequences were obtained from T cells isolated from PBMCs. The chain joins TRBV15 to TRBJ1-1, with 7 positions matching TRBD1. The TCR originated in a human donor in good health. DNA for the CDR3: TGTGCCACCAGCAGAACAGGGGCCAACACTGAAGCTTTCTTT. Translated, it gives CATSRTGANTEAFF.